The clone carrying this T cell receptor beta chain was detected many times. The data stem from a study of T-cell reconstitution after alpha-beta-depleted transplantation in children. V was shortened by 8 bases and J by 0 bases, with 10 bases between the two germline ends. CDR3 length: 12 residues. CDR1 and CDR2 (germline): DFQATT, SNEGSKA (reference sequence). Unique molecular identifiers featured in how the TCRbeta library was prepared. TCRdb re-called the PCR reads through MiXCR, storing one row per CDR3 protein. The table has around 210,000 distinct CDR3 sequences, about 7% seen once; the top ten hold about 5.9%.

This chain links TRBV20-1 with TRBJ1-2, with D unresolved. Sequenced here: PBMCs, sampled before TCRalphabeta/CD19-depleted stem cell transplant. This sequence originates from a boy younger than 10 with acute lymphoblastic leukemia, due to receive a stem cell transplant. CDR3: CSCFGANYGYTF. The CDR3 coding sequence is TGCAGTTGCTTCGGGGCTAACTATGGCTACACCTTC.